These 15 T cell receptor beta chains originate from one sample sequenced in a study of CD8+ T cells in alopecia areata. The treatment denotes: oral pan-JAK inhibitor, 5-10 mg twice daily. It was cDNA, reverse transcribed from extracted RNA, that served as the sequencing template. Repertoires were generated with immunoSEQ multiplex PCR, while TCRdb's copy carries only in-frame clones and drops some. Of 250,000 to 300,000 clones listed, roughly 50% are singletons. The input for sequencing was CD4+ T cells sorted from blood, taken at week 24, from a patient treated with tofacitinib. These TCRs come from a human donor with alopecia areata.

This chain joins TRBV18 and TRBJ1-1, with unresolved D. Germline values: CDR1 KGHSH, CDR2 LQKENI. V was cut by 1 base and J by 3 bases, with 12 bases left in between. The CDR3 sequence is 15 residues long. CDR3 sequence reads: CASSPRAGLDTEAFF. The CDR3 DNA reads TGTGCCAGCTCACCACGGGCGGGTCTCGACACTGAAGCTTTCTTT.

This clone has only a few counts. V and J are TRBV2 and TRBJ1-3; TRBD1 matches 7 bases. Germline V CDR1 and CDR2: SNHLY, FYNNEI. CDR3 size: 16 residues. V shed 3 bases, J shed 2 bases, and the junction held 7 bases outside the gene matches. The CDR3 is CASSDRQGFAGNTIYF. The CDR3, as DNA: TGTGCCAGCAGTGATAGACAGGGATTTGCTGGAAACACCATATATTTT.

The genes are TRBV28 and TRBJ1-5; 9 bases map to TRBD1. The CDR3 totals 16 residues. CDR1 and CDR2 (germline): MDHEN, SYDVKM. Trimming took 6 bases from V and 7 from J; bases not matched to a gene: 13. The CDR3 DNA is TGTGCCAGCAGCCCGAAGGGGACAGGGAGGAAGCAGCCCCAGCATTTT. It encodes CASSPKGTGRKQPQHF.

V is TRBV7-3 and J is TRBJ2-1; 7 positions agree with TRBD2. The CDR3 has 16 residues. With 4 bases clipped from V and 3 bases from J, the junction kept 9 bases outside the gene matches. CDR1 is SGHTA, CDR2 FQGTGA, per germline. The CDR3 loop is CASSSSAGSIYNEQFF. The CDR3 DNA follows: TGTGCCAGCAGCTCCTCAGCGGGGAGTATCTACAATGAGCAGTTCTTC.

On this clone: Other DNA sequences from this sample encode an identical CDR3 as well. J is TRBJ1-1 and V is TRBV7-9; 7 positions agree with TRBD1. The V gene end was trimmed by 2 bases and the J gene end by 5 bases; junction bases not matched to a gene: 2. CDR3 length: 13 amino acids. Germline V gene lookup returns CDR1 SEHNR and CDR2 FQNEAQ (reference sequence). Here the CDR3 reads CASSLQGETEAFF. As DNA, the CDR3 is TGTGCCAGCAGCTTACAGGGGGAAACTGAAGCTTTCTTT.

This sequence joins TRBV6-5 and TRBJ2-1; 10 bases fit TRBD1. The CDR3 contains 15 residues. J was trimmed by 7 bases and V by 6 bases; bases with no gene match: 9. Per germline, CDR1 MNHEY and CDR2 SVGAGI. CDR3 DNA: TGTGCCAGCAGAATACCGGGACAGGGGCGGAATGAGCAGTTCTTC. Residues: CASRIPGQGRNEQFF.

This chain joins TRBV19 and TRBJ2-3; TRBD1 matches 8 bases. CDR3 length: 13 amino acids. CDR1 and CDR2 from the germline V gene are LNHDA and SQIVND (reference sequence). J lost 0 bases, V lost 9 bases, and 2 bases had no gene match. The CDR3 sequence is CASRQGSTDTQYF. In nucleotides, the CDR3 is TGTGCCAGCCGACAGGGGAGCACAGATACGCAGTATTTT.

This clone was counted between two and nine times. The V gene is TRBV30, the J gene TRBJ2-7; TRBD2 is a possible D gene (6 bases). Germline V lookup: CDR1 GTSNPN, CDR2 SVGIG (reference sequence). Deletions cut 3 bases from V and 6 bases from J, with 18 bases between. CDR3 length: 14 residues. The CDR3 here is CAWRPGRGASEQYF. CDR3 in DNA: TGTGCCTGGAGACCCGGGAGAGGGGCCTCCGAGCAGTACTTC.

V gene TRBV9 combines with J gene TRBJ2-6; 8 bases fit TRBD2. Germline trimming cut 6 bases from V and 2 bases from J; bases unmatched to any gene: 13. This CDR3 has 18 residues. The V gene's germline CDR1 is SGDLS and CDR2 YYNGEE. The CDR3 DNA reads TGTGCCAGCACCGCAGGGCCTAGCGGGTCGACTGGGGCCAACGTCCTGACTTTC. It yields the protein CASTAGPSGSTGANVLTF.

CDR3: CASMSAGETQYF. The CDR3 DNA is TGTGCCAGCATGTCGGCTGGAGAGACCCAGTACTTC. The rearrangement uses TRBV2 and TRBJ2-5; D call uncertain. The CDR3 is made up of 12 amino acids. Germline CDR1 reads SNHLY; CDR2 reads FYNNEI. Trimming removed 7 bases from V and 4 bases from J, with 10 bases in between.

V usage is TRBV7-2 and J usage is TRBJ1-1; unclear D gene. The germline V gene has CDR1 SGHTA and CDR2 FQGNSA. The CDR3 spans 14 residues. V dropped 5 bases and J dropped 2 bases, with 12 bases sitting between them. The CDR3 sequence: CASSRASGNTEAFF. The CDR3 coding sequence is TGTGCCAGCAGCCGCGCTTCAGGCAACACTGAAGCTTTCTTT.

In DNA, the CDR3 is TGTGCCAGCAGTTTTCGGTCAGGGAATTCACCCCTCCACTTT. It is translated as CASSFRSGNSPLHF. The chain is built from TRBV27 and TRBJ1-6; TRBD1 is a possible D gene (5 bases). V lost 3 bases to trimming and J lost 7 bases, with 10 bases between them. The CDR3 contains 14 residues. From germline, CDR1 is MNHEY and CDR2 SMNVEV (reference sequence).

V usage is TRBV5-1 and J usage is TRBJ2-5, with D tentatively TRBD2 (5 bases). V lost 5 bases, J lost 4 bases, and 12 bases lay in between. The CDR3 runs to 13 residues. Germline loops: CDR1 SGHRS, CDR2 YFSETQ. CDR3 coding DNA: TGCGCCAGCAGGGGAGTCCCCCCAGAGACCCAGTACTTC. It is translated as CASRGVPPETQYF. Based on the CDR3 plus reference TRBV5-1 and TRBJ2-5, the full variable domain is KAGVTQTPRYLIKTRGQQVTLSCSPISGHRSVSWYQQTPGQGLQFLFEYFSETQRNKGNFPGRFSGRQFSNSRSEMNVSTLELGDSALYLCASRGVPPETQYFGPGTRLLVL.

CDR3 nucleotide sequence: TGTGCCAGCTATCGGGCTCCTGGGGCCAACGTCCTGACTTTC. Its translation: CASYRAPGANVLTF. The chain uses TRBV6-1 and TRBJ2-6; D remains ambiguous. Trimming left V 8 bases short and J 2 bases short, with 10 bases between. CDR3 length equals 14 residues. The germline V gene has CDR1 MNHNS and CDR2 SASEGT.

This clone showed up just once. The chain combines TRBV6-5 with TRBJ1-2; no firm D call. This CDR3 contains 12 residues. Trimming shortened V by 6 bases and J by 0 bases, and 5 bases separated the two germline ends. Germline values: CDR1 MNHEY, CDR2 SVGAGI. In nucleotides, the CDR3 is TGTGCCAGCAGCCGGACTAACTATGGCTACACCTTC. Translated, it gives CASSRTNYGYTF.